One sample yielded the 10 T cell receptor beta chains listed below, sequenced in a study of CD8 T cells in ankylosing spondylitis. Study-wide findings and caveats: There was a TCR beta motif, made of several highly homologous variants, that appeared characteristic of ankylosing spondylitis blood.

TCRdb independently ran MiXCR on the 5' RACE reads; one entry per CDR3 protein. This repertoire shows about 700,000 distinct CDR3 sequences, 15% to 20% found once; its top ten account for roughly a fifth. Their specific antigens are unknown. Sequencing was done on a sample of blood, either unsorted or a sorted T cell fraction (not recorded which). All receptors come from a male donor with ankylosing spondylitis.

This clonotype was observed a handful of times. The V gene is TRBV6-6, the J gene TRBJ1-1; D remains unclear. Germline V gives CDR1 MNHNY, CDR2 SVGAGI (reference sequence). This CDR3 spans 11 amino acids. Trimming shortened V by 8 bases and J by 4 bases, and 8 bases separated the two germline ends. The CDR3 DNA reads as TGTGCCAGCTGTCGGGGCACTGAAGCTTTCTTT. It yields the protein CASCRGTEAFF.

The table lists this clonotype with a few counts. This chain connects TRBV20-1 to TRBJ1-1; 7 bases agree with TRBD1. The CDR3 length is 10 residues. J was trimmed by 8 bases and V by 6 bases; bases with no gene match: 3. The germline V gene has CDR1 DFQATT and CDR2 SNEGSKA (reference sequence). The CDR3 loop is CSARTGEAFF. The DNA of the CDR3 is TGCAGTGCCCGGACAGGAGAAGCTTTCTTT.

This clonotype was observed at least ten times. The chain links TRBV12-3 or TRBV12-4 to TRBJ2-3, with TRBD2 as a possible D gene (5 bases). V was trimmed by 4 bases and J by 4 bases, leaving 12 bases between them. This CDR3 comprises 14 residues. Here the CDR3 reads CASSYGGSADTQYF. The CDR3 DNA reads as TGTGCCAGCAGTTATGGTGGGAGCGCAGATACGCAGTATTTT.

There are a few counts of this clonotype. The gene calls are TRBV6-5 and TRBJ2-2; D might be TRBD1 (6 bases). Germline values: CDR1 MNHEY, CDR2 SVGAGI. This CDR3 has 14 residues. Trimming stripped 0 bases from V and 6 bases from J, with 8 bases between. CDR3 loop: CASSYSTGPGELFF. DNA of the CDR3: TGTGCCAGCAGTTACTCCACAGGGCCCGGGGAGCTGTTTTTT.

This clonotype has a single count. The chain couples TRBV14 to TRBJ1-2; weak D call: TRBD1 (6 bases). Germline-derived CDR1 and CDR2 are SGHDN and FVKESK. The CDR3 sequence is 13 residues long. The CDR3 here is CSAKGEANYGYTF. The CDR3 bases are TGTAGCGCCAAGGGGGAGGCGAACTATGGCTACACCTTC.

This clonotype was observed a handful of times. CDR3 protein: CSARWGNTGELFF. Written as DNA, the CDR3 is TGCAGTGCTAGATGGGGGAACACCGGGGAGCTGTTTTTT. This chain joins TRBV20-1 and TRBJ2-2; no definite D call. Deletions cut 2 bases from V and 1 base from J, with 5 bases between. CDR3 size: 13 residues. From germline, CDR1 is DFQATT and CDR2 SNEGSKA (reference sequence).

The gene calls are TRBV7-9 and TRBJ2-7; weak D call: TRBD1 (5 bases). This CDR3 region has 13 residues. V was pared by 5 bases and J by 3 bases, with 11 bases between. Per germline, CDR1 SEHNR and CDR2 FQNEAQ (reference sequence). This CDR3 reads CASSHLGRYEQYF. The CDR3, as DNA: TGTGCCAGCAGCCACCTGGGGCGCTACGAGCAGTACTTC.

The chain carries TRBV20-1 and TRBJ1-1, with D uncertain. The germline V and J ends were trimmed by 6 bases and 6 bases, with 11 bases remaining between them. Germline loops: CDR1 DFQATT, CDR2 SNEGSKA (reference sequence). There are 11 residues in the CDR3. The CDR3 DNA reads as TGCAGTGCCCCCGGTGGCCCTGAAGCTTTCTTT. Translation gives CSAPGGPEAFF.

This clonotype came up a few times. The genes are TRBV28 and TRBJ2-3, with TRBD1 as a possible D gene (5 bases). Trimming shortened V by 1 base and J by 4 bases, and 12 bases separated the two germline ends. The germline V gene has CDR1 MDHEN and CDR2 SYDVKM. The CDR3 has 15 amino acids. CDR3 in DNA: TGTGCCAGCAGTTTATCCCAGGGTGTGTCAGATACGCAGTATTTT. It codes for CASSLSQGVSDTQYF.

This clonotype was counted only a few times. The chain employs TRBV4-2 and TRBJ1-1; 10 nucleotides align to TRBD1. CDR1 is LGHNA and CDR2 is YNFKEQ in the germline V gene. With V trimmed by 5 bases and J by 0 bases, 9 bases remained unmatched. This CDR3 has 17 amino acids. The CDR3 bases are TGTGCCAGCAGCTCATCCCGGGACAGGGGAATGAACACTGAAGCTTTCTTT. This gives the protein CASSSSRDRGMNTEAFF.